Following are 11 T cell receptor beta chains from one sample sequenced in a study of tumor-infiltrating lymphocytes in primary liver carcinoma. Investigators took RNA and DNA out together from 20-30 mg of unsorted bulk tissue. Using a constant-region primer together with ProtoScript II reverse transcriptase, TCR beta cDNA was made from 500 ng of total RNA. Three-round nested multiplex PCR performed with slightly modified ARM-PCR produced the TCR beta libraries. The opening two PCR rounds, about 11 cycles each, paired TRBV1-TRBV30 forward primers with a C-beta reverse primer. TCRdb called the multiplex PCR reads again in MiXCR, with one record for every CDR3 protein. The sample has tens of thousands of distinct CDR3 sequences; 75% are singletons. The source material was tumor-adjacent normal liver tissue. These receptors all come from a man aged 35 to 55 with primary liver carcinoma and hepatitis B virus infection.

As to this clonotype: One junction end disagrees with the germline gene, perhaps due to a read error. The rearrangement links TRBV4-2 to TRBJ2-6; the D gene is possibly TRBD1 (5 bases). CDR1 and CDR2 (germline): LGHNA, YNFKEQ. This CDR3 spans 17 amino acids. The CDR3 region has the DNA TGTGCCAGCAGCCGTCAGACAGATGACTCTGGGGCCAACGTTCTGACTTTT. Translated, it gives CASSRQTDDSGANVLTF.

This clonotype showed up many times. The CDR3 DNA sequence: TGTGCCAGCAGCTCCAGACCCCAGGGGGGGCGCAACTATGGCTACACCTTC. It specifies CASSSRPQGGRNYGYTF. V gene TRBV7-9 combines with J gene TRBJ1-2; the match to TRBD1 covers 7 bases. This CDR3 comprises 17 residues. Germline values: CDR1 SEHNR, CDR2 FQNEAQ (reference sequence). The V gene end was trimmed by 4 bases and the J gene end by 2 bases; junction bases not matched to a gene: 13. Based on the CDR3 plus reference TRBV7-9 and TRBJ1-2, the full variable domain is DTGVSQNPRHKITKRGQNVTFRCDPISEHNRLYWYRQTLGQGPEFLTYFQNEAQLEKSRLLSDRFSAERPKGSFSTLEIQRTEQGDSAMYLCASSSRPQGGRNYGYTFGSGTRLTVV.

J is TRBJ2-7 and V is TRBV11-1; D gene unclear. Per germline, CDR1 SGHAT and CDR2 FQDESV (reference sequence). The CDR3 length is 12 residues. V was trimmed by 6 bases and J by 4 bases, leaving 10 bases between them. This chain's CDR3 is CASRGKRYEQYF. The CDR3 DNA follows: TGTGCCAGCAGGGGGAAGCGATACGAGCAGTACTTC.

Worth noting for this clonotype: The junction differs from germline at one of its ends, possibly a read error. The chain couples TRBV10-2 to TRBJ2-2; tentatively, D is TRBD2 (5 bases). The germline V gene has CDR1 WSHSY and CDR2 SAAADI. The CDR3 spans 14 residues. The CDR3 protein is CVSSGRRGIGELFF. The CDR3 region has the DNA TGCGTCAGCAGTGGACGAAGAGGGATTGGGGAGCTGTTTTTT.

The table lists this clonotype with a count of one. Germline is not matched at one junction end, which may reflect a read error. The genes are TRBV6-1 and TRBJ1-5; the match to TRBD1 covers 9 bases. The CDR3 sequence is 14 residues long. In germline, CDR1 is MNHNS, CDR2 SASEGT. CDR3 in DNA: TGTCCCAGCAGTCTACAGGGGGCCATTCAGCTCCAGCATTTT. Its translation is CPSSLQGAIQLQHF.

The V call is TRBV29-1, the J call TRBJ2-5; 8 nucleotides match TRBD1. The CDR3 is made up of 15 amino acids. Losses at the gene ends were 7 bases for V and 5 bases for J; bases not matched to a gene: 15. Looked up from germline, CDR1 is SQVTM and CDR2 is ANQGSEA. The CDR3 nucleotides read TGCAGCGCTGGGGGGACAGGACCTCCGTGGGAGACCCAGTACTTC. It yields the protein CSAGGTGPPWETQYF.

This clonotype was counted once. The chain has TRBV7-9 and TRBJ1-4; TRBD1 might be the D (5 bases). Deletions cut 5 bases from V and 7 bases from J, with 20 bases between. The CDR3 sequence is 16 residues long. Germline CDR1 and CDR2: SEHNR and FQNEAQ (reference sequence). The CDR3 nucleotides are TGTGCCAGCAGCCATCCGGGAGAGGGGAAACGTGAAAAACTGTTTTTT. This sequence encodes CASSHPGEGKREKLFF.

CDR3 nucleotide sequence: TGTGCCACGATCGGGACAGACCAGGCGCCCCAGCATTTT. Translated: CATIGTDQAPQHF. The chain is built from TRBV10-3 and TRBJ1-5, with 7 bases matching TRBD1. CDR1 ENHRY and CDR2 SYGVKD come from the germline V gene. CDR3 length: 13 residues. Trimming removed 10 bases from V and 9 bases from J; junction bases left unmatched: 12.

This clonotype was counted many times. V and J are TRBV7-2 and TRBJ2-3, with D possibly being TRBD2 (6 bases). Between the trimmed V and J ends, which lost 0 bases and 6 bases, there was a span of 10 bases. This CDR3 is built from 14 residues. Germline CDR1 is SGHTA and CDR2 is FQGNSA. CDR3 sequence (DNA): TGTGCCAGCAGCTTAGCTCTGGGAGGCGATACGCAGTATTTT. Its translation is CASSLALGGDTQYF.

By share of the sample, this clonotype is medium-sized (0.01 to 0.1%). The chain links TRBV7-9 to TRBJ2-1; TRBD2 aligns across 7 bases. CDR3 length: 14 residues. The V and J ends lost 5 bases and 7 bases, in that order; junction bases with no gene match: 8. The germline V gene has CDR1 SEHNR and CDR2 FQNEAQ (reference sequence). The CDR3 reads CASSGPGSGNEQFF. The CDR3, as DNA: TGTGCCAGCAGCGGACCTGGTAGCGGGAATGAGCAGTTCTTC.

About this clonotype itself: Mismatch with germline at one junction end may stem from a read error. The rearrangement joins TRBV11-2 to TRBJ1-2; weak D call: TRBD1 (6 bases). The germline V gene encodes CDR1 SGHAT and CDR2 FQNNGV. CDR3 length: 15 amino acids. The CDR3 loop reads CVSSSIQGSVYGYTF. DNA for the CDR3: TGTGTCAGCAGCTCAATACAGGGATCGGTCTATGGCTACACCTTC.